The present T cell receptor beta chain was sequenced within a study of blood T cell repertoires in COVID-19 (TCRdb year 2020). About the full investigation: Samples from collaborators originated in the United States, Italy and Spain and spanned both the acute and convalescent phases of COVID-19. Subjects who had been exposed to COVID-19, were actively infected with it, or had recovered from it provided the deeply sampled blood TCRbeta repertoires that made up the dataset. Where HLA class I and class II types were available, the types were taken from metadata supplied by the sample provider, not from assay-based typing. A freely available public database, intended as a resource for researchers studying the immune response to SARS-CoV-2, is where the repertoires were released. The prospective study material was composed of cDNA or gDNA derived from T cells, B-cell-depleted T cells, or PBMCs. Samples were obtained from the ongoing ImmuneRACE study (first 160 participants) and from 1,000 to 1,500 subjects provided by 6 global collaborators. A de-identified subject ID, COVID-19 status, age in years and sex were almost always included in the sample metadata. General conclusions and limits of the study: The amount of clinical and demographic metadata varied by source and participant and was provided uncurated.

TCRbeta CDR3 regions were amplified from genomic DNA using the immunoSEQ Assay, a bias-controlled multiplex PCR. As for the authors' bioinformatics: Within the assay, amplification of reference gene primers was used to estimate how many nucleated cells each sample contained. Sequence reads were collapsed and filtered to measure the absolute abundance of every unique TCRbeta CDR3 rearrangement. For each sample, productive Simpson clonality was calculated as the square root of Simpson's diversity index over productive rearrangements. TCRdb's version of the immuneACCESS table is confined to in-frame rearrangements and falls short of the full clone set. An unresolved V gene accounts for under half of the shortfall where checked; the remainder is of unknown origin. The DNA was the basis for D and trimming; V, J and clone size are from that table. This sample has roughly 81,000 clones in its table, and around nine tenths of those were observed once. The ten largest clones represent 6.5% to 8.5% of the sample.

Each collaborating institution followed its own protocols to collect whole blood in K2EDTA tubes. For TCRbeta analysis, collaborators shipped samples as frozen whole blood, isolated PBMCs, or DNA extracted from either of those sample types. This clone came up once. Its binding antigen is unknown. Base qualities are not at hand, and no much larger clone is one base apart. Its CDR3 holds 15 amino acids, cysteine through phenylalanine. The entry retains the CDR3 DNA only, 45 bases that are in frame from base 1. From a lookup of the germline V gene, CDR1 and CDR2 are MGHRA and YSYEKL. V loses 5 bases at its end and J loses 6 bases; junction bases beyond the gene matches: 5.

Sequenced sample: peripheral blood. Recombination connected TRBV4-1 to TRBJ2-1, with TRBD2 identical over 12 junction bases. This sequence was found in a man younger than 40 with acute or convalescent COVID-19. The DNA sequence is TGCGCCAGCAGCTCCGGGACTAGCGGGCTCAATGAGCAGTTCTTC. The resulting protein is CASSSGTSGLNEQFF.